Listed below are T cell receptor beta chains from one sample, sequenced in a study of response to subunit inactivated influenza vaccine. TCRdb re-derived calls from the RT-PCR reads in MiXCR, one entry per CDR3 protein. The table has about 190,000 distinct CDR3 sequences, 14% seen once. Material: CD8+ T cells sorted from PBMCs, obtained about 5 days after vaccination. The receptors come from a man aged 45-65 years who received an inactivated influenza vaccine. CDR3s include the opening cysteine and the closing phenylalanine or tryptophan. Fields, in order: CDR3 protein, CDR3 DNA, J gene, D gene, V gene, clone size. D genes are given only for firm matches. Only some rows state a clone size, as once, few, many or a class for expanded clones.

CDR3: CATSDFAPGRLRADTQYF
DNA: TGTGCCACCAGTGATTTTGCACCTGGGAGATTAAGGGCAGATACGCAGTATTTT
J: TRBJ2-3
D: .
V: TRBV24-1
size: few

CDR3: CSVEYGGVGNEQFF
DNA: TGCAGCGTTGAGTATGGGGGAGTGGGCAATGAGCAGTTCTTC
J: TRBJ2-1
D: .
V: TRBV29-1
size: .

CDR3: CASSQPGQGTSSTDTQYF
DNA: TGCGCCAGCAGCCAACCGGGACAGGGGACCTCTAGCACAGATACGCAGTATTTT
J: TRBJ2-3
D: TRBD1
V: TRBV4-1
size: .

CDR3: CASSPRTSGSLNEQYF
DNA: TGTGCCAGCAGCCCCAGGACTAGCGGGAGCCTGAACGAGCAGTACTTC
J: TRBJ2-7
D: TRBD2
V: TRBV7-9
size: .

CDR3: CAGGGQETQYF
DNA: TGTGCCGGGGGAGGGCAAGAGACCCAGTACTTC
J: TRBJ2-5
D: TRBD2
V: TRBV28
size: .

CDR3: CASSSPGLADNEQFF
DNA: TGTGCCAGCAGTTCCCCGGGACTAGCGGACAATGAGCAGTTCTTC
J: TRBJ2-1
D: TRBD2
V: TRBV28
size: few

CDR3: CASSQDHSSPWAFF
DNA: TGCGCCAGCAGCCAAGATCATTCGTCCCCGTGGGCTTTCTTT
J: TRBJ1-1
D: .
V: TRBV4-3
size: .

CDR3: CATSDFIGQGSYNEQFF
DNA: TGTGCCACCAGTGATTTTATCGGACAGGGGTCCTACAATGAGCAGTTCTTC
J: TRBJ2-1
D: TRBD1
V: TRBV24-1
size: few

CDR3: CASSPILARTGHQETQYF
DNA: TGTGCCAGCAGTCCCATACTCGCCCGGACGGGTCATCAAGAGACCCAGTACTTC
J: TRBJ2-5
D: .
V: TRBV12-3/TRBV12-4
size: few

CDR3: CASSQDPGTLGANVLTF
DNA: TGTGCCAGCAGCCAAGACCCGGGTACGTTGGGGGCCAACGTCCTGACTTTC
J: TRBJ2-6
D: .
V: TRBV4-2
size: .

CDR3: CASSLTGGGNQPQHF
DNA: TGTGCCAGCAGTTTAACGGGGGGAGGCAATCAGCCCCAGCATTTT
J: TRBJ1-5
D: .
V: TRBV28
size: few

CDR3: CASSFGEMNTEAFF
DNA: TGTGCCAGCAGTTTTGGGGAAATGAACACTGAAGCTTTCTTT
J: TRBJ1-1
D: .
V: TRBV6-5
size: few

CDR3: CASSLVFDEQFF
DNA: TGTGCCAGCAGCTTAGTCTTCGATGAGCAGTTCTTC
J: TRBJ2-1
D: .
V: TRBV7-9
size: few

CDR3: CASSLANTGHYGYTF
DNA: TGCGCCAGCAGCTTGGCCAATACCGGTCACTATGGCTACACCTTC
J: TRBJ1-2
D: .
V: TRBV5-1
size: many

CDR3: CASSSKYSGGEKLFF
DNA: TGTGCCAGCAGTTCCAAATATTCGGGGGGTGAAAAACTGTTTTTT
J: TRBJ1-4
D: .
V: TRBV12-3/TRBV12-4
size: .

CDR3: CASSRSGSPGTGELFF
DNA: TGTGCCAGCAGCCGTAGCGGGAGCCCTGGGACCGGGGAGCTGTTTTTT
J: TRBJ2-2
D: TRBD2
V: TRBV9
size: .

CDR3: CASSSLGTSDYNEQFF
DNA: TGTGCCAGCAGCTCCCTAGGTACTAGCGACTACAATGAGCAGTTCTTC
J: TRBJ2-1
D: TRBD2
V: TRBV13
size: few

CDR3: CSARRREGYEQYF
DNA: TGCAGTGCCCGGAGACGGGAGGGCTACGAGCAGTACTTC
J: TRBJ2-7
D: TRBD2
V: TRBV20-1
size: few

CDR3: CASSTVSGSGRAFFSDTQYF
DNA: TGTGCCAGCAGCACAGTAAGCGGTAGCGGGAGGGCCTTCTTTTCAGATACGCAGTATTTT
J: TRBJ2-3
D: TRBD2
V: TRBV11-2
size: .

CDR3: CASSLAGTGAGEQYF
DNA: TGTGCCAGCAGTTTAGCCGGGACAGGGGCGGGCGAGCAGTACTTC
J: TRBJ2-7
D: TRBD1
V: TRBV27
size: few

CDR3: CASSGGTAFQETQYF
DNA: TGCGCCAGCAGCGGTGGGACAGCTTTCCAAGAGACCCAGTACTTC
J: TRBJ2-5
D: TRBD1
V: TRBV5-1
size: many